A selection of T cell receptor beta chains follows, all from one sample in a study of CD8 T cells in ankylosing spondylitis. TCRdb reanalysed the 5' RACE reads using MiXCR and keeps one entry per CDR3 protein. The top ten hold 37% of the sample, which has roughly 7,000 distinct CDR3 sequences, approximately 3% seen once. Sequences were obtained from blood, either unsorted or a sorted T cell fraction (not recorded which). The source of these receptors is a female donor with ankylosing spondylitis or in good health (not recorded which). CDR3s include the opening cysteine and the closing phenylalanine or tryptophan. D genes are given only for firm matches. The size field reads how often the clone was seen (once, few, many) or a class if it is expanded.

>TRBV9|NA|many|TRBJ2-1
CASSVAQLGGPSYNEQFF
TGTGCCAGCAGCGTAGCACAATTGGGGGGTCCCTCCTACAATGAGCAGTTCTTC
>TRBV9|NA|many|TRBJ2-3
CASSVVLATSTDTQYF
TGTGCCAGCAGCGTTGTATTAGCCACTAGCACAGATACGCAGTATTTT
>TRBV9|NA|many|TRBJ2-1
CASSLEGGEDVEQFF
TGTGCCAGCAGCCTTGAAGGGGGGGAGGACGTTGAGCAGTTCTTC
>TRBV9|TRBD2|many|TRBJ2-7
CASSVDSGRSYEQYF
TGTGCCAGCAGCGTAGATAGCGGGAGGTCCTACGAGCAGTACTTC
>TRBV9|NA|medium-sized|TRBJ2-5
CASSETGFGAMETQYF
TGTGCCAGCAGCGAGACAGGTTTCGGGGCCATGGAGACCCAGTACTTC
>TRBV9|NA|medium-sized|TRBJ1-5
CASGGNQPQHF
TGTGCCAGCGGGGGGAATCAGCCCCAGCATTTT
>TRBV9|TRBD2|many|TRBJ2-6
CASSAPAAGGYGANVLTF
TGTGCCAGCAGCGCACCCGCCGCGGGAGGGTACGGGGCCAACGTCCTGACTTTC
>TRBV9|TRBD2|many|TRBJ2-1
CASSPEAGGPGEQFF
TGTGCCAGCAGCCCTGAAGCGGGAGGGCCTGGGGAGCAGTTCTTC
>TRBV9|NA|many|TRBJ2-1
CASSVARVEFEGSYNEQFF
TGTGCCAGCAGCGTAGCTCGGGTAGAGTTTGAAGGTTCCTACAATGAGCAGTTCTTC
>TRBV9|TRBD2|many|TRBJ2-1
CASSVSGGADEQFF
TGTGCCAGCAGCGTTAGCGGGGGGGCAGATGAGCAGTTCTTC
>TRBV4-2|TRBD2|many|TRBJ2-5
CASSQAPASGSFQETQYF
TGTGCCAGCAGCCAAGCTCCGGCTAGCGGGAGCTTTCAAGAGACCCAGTACTTC
>TRBV9|NA|many|TRBJ2-1
CASSVVGPGGNEQFF
TGTGCCAGCAGCGTAGTCGGTCCTGGGGGTAATGAGCAGTTCTTC
>TRBV9|TRBD2|many|TRBJ2-7
CASSVGGLSYEQYF
TGTGCCAGCAGCGTTGGGGGACTAAGCTACGAGCAGTACTTC
>TRBV9|NA|many|TRBJ1-2
CASSVALGGENYGYTF
TGTGCCAGCAGCGTAGCTCTCGGGGGCGAGAACTATGGCTACACCTTC
>TRBV9|NA|many|TRBJ2-1
CASSVGASVTNEQFF
TGTGCCAGCAGCGTAGGGGCTAGCGTCACGAATGAGCAGTTCTTC